The TCR beta chain described here comes from a study of blood T cell repertoires in COVID-19. Study-level background: PBMCs, B-cell-depleted T cells, or T cells provided the cDNA or gDNA that made up the material.

Between the trimmed V and J ends, which lost 3 bases and 8 bases, there was a span of 13 bases. The CDR3 loop spans 13 amino acids. Per germline, CDR1 LGHDT and CDR2 YNNKEL (reference sequence). Source study methods: The authors estimated nucleated cell counts from reference gene primer amplification. Libraries were prepared by immunoSEQ multiplex PCR; TCRdb keeps only in-frame clonotypes and omits some of them. The V and J calls and clone size come from that table; D and trimming were worked out from the DNA. The sample lists about 31,000 clones; about 90% were seen once. The sample comprised peripheral blood. The sequence was obtained from a human donor in a cohort sampled during active COVID-19. The gene calls are TRBV3-1 (or the pseudogene TRBV3-2) and TRBJ1-2; tentative D call: TRBD1 (5 bases). The CDR3 loop reads CASSQGGGFGYTF. CDR3 DNA: TGTGCCAGCAGCCAGGGTGGGGGGTTCGGCTACACCTTC.